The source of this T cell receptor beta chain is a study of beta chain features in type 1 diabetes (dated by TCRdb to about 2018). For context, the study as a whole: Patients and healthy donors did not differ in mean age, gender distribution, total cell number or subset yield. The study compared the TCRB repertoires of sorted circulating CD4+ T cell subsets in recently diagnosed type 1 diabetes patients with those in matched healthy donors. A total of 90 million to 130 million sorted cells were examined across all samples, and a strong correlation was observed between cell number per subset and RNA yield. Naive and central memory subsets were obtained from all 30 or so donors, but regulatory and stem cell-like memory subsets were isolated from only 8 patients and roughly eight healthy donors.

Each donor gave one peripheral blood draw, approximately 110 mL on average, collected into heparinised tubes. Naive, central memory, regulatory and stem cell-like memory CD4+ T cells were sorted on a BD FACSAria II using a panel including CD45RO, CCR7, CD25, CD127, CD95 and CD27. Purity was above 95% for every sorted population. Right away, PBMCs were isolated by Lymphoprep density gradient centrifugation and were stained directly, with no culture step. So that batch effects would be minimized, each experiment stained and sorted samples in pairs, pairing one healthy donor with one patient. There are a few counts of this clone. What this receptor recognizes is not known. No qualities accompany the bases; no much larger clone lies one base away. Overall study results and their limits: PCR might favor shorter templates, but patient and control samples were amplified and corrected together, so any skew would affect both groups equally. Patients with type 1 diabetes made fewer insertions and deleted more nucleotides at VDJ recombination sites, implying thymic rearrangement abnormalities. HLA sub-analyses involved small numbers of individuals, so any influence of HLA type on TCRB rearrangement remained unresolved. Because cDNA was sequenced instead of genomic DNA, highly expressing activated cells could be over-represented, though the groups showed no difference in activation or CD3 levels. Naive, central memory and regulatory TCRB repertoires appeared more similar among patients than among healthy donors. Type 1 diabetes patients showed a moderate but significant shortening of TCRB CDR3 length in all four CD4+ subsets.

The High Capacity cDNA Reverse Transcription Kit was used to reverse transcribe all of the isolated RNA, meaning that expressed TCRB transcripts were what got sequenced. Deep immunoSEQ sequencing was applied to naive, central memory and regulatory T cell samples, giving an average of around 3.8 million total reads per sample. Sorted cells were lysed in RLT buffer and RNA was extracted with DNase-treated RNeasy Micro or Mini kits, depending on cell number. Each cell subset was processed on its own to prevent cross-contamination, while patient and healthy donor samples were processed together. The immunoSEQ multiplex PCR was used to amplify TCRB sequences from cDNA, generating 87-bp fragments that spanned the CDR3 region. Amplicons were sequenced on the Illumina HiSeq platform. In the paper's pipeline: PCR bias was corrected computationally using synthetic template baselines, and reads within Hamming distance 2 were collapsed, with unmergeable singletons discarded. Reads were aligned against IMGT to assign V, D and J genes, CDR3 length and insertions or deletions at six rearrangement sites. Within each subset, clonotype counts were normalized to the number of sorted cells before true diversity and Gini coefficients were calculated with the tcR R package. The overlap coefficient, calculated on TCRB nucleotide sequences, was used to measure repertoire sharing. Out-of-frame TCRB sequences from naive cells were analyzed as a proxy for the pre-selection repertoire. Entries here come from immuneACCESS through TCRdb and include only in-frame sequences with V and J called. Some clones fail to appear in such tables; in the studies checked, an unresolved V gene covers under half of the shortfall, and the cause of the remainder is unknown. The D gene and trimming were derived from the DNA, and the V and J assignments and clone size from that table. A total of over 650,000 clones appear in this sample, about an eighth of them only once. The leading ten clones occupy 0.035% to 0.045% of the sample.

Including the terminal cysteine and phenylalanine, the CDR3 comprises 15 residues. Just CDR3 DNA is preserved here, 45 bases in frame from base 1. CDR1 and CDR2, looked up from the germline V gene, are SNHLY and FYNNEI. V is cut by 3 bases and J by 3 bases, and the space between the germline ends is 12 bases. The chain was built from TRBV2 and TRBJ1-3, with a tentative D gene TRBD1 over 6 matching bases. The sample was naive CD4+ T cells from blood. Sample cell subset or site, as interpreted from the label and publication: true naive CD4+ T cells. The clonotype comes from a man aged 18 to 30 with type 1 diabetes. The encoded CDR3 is CASSEEGGRGNTIYF. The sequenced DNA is TGTGCCAGCAGTGAGGAGGGGGGTCGTGGAAACACCATATATTTT.